This T cell receptor (beta chain) was captured by sequencing in a study of read filtering for tumor transcriptome and immune sequencing. At the level of the study: R-ISS stage counts were 8 or 9 for I, about 16 for II, about seven for III. Transcriptome libraries were built from DNase-treated RNA.

For this clonotype: This sequence may be a read error, since a much larger clone differs from it by one base.

At the time of active disease, bone marrow was collected from every patient. Molecular barcoded adaptors covering alpha/delta and beta/gamma chains were used on around 370 ng RNA. One entry per CDR3 protein, called by TCRdb with MiXCR from the reads. The sample lists approximately 57,000 distinct CDR3 sequences, approximately 13% occurring once. This CDR3 contains 15 residues. Germline CDR1 reads DFQATT; CDR2 reads SNEGSKA (reference sequence). With V trimmed by 1 base and J by 4 bases, 9 bases remained unmatched. The chain carries TRBV20-1 and TRBJ2-7; 8 positions agree with TRBD2. Sequenced: a population of CD138-negative cells sorted from bone marrow. This receptor was taken from a donor at least 40 years old with multiple myeloma. The CDR3 nucleotides are TGCAGTGCTAGAGGTTTCGAGGGCGGGGGGTACGAGCAGTACTTC. Translation gives CSARGFEGGGYEQYF.